The 21 T cell receptor beta chains presented below share a single source sample, sequenced in a study of cytomegalovirus exposure and HLA in healthy donors. Researchers ran the PCR with 60 Vbeta and 13 Jbeta primers. TCRdb's copy holds only in-frame clones and misses some; the assay was immunoSEQ multiplex PCR. Found here are under 130,000 clones, just under 75% of them singletons; the top ten hold about 2.5%. Sequencing was carried out using PBMCs. The receptors were gathered from a man between 50 and 59 years old in good health and CMV-seropositive.

The rearrangement uses TRBV7-6 and TRBJ1-1; D gene ambiguous. V was pared by 1 base and J by 3 bases, with 12 bases between. CDR1 and CDR2 (germline): SGHVS, FNYEAQ. The CDR3 is 15 residues long. CDR3 nucleotide sequence: TGTGCCAGCAGCTTAGAGCGTTCCACGGACACTGAAGCTTTCTTT. Translation gives CASSLERSTDTEAFF.

This clone was seen a handful of times. This sequence joins TRBV21-1 and TRBJ1-5; TRBD1, the table's D call, lacks a check against the DNA. TRBV21-1 is annotated as a pseudogene. The CDR3 length is 12 residues. The CDR3 is CASLGGFQPQHF. The CDR3 DNA is TGTGCCAGTTTAGGGGGCTTTCAGCCCCAGCATTTT.

This CDR3 reads CASSLGQNQETQYF. The CDR3 coding sequence is TGTGCCAGCAGCTTGGGGCAGAACCAAGAGACCCAGTACTTC. This chain links TRBV5-4 with TRBJ2-5; D unresolved. Per germline, CDR1 SGHNT and CDR2 YYREEE (reference sequence). V shed 0 bases and J shed 0 bases, with 6 bases lying between them. The CDR3 is made up of 14 amino acids.

Points on this clone: The sample has other DNA sequences that encode this CDR3 too. V and J are TRBV25-1 and TRBJ1-2, with 7 positions matching TRBD1. J lost 2 bases, V lost 2 bases, and 2 bases had no gene match. Germline loops: CDR1 MGHDK, CDR2 SYGVNS. The CDR3 runs 14 residues. CDR3 DNA: TGTGCCAGCAGTGAAAGGGGGCCCAACTATGGCTACACCTTC. This codes for CASSERGPNYGYTF.

DNA for the CDR3: TGTGCCAGCAGTAGAACCGGAGGGGATGAGCAGTTCTTC. Protein sequence: CASSRTGGDEQFF. The V and J genes are TRBV27 and TRBJ2-1; D is possibly TRBD2 (6 bases). The CDR3 is made up of 13 amino acids. Looked up from germline, CDR1 is MNHEY and CDR2 is SMNVEV (reference sequence). V lost 5 bases, J lost 8 bases, and 13 bases lay in between.

The chain joins TRBV5-5 to TRBJ1-4; possibly TRBD1 for D (6 bases). This CDR3 spans 15 amino acids. Per germline, CDR1 SGHKS and CDR2 YYEKEE (reference sequence). V lost 4 bases and J lost 1, with 11 bases in between. The CDR3 DNA is TGTGCCAGCAGCGCCCAACAGGGAACTAATGAAAAACTGTTTTTT. Translation: CASSAQQGTNEKLFF.

The rearrangement links TRBV25-1 to TRBJ2-3; 10 positions match TRBD1. From germline, CDR1 is MGHDK and CDR2 SYGVNS. V lost 8 bases, J lost 3 bases, and 5 bases stayed unmatched. The CDR3 has 14 residues. CDR3 DNA sequence: TGTGCCAGCTCGAGGACAGGGGGAACAGATACGCAGTATTTT. It translates to CASSRTGGTDTQYF.

The chain joins TRBV19 to TRBJ2-3; no definite D call. Trimming took off 11 bases at V and 0 bases at J, with 15 bases between the two ends. Germline V gene lookup returns CDR1 LNHDA and CDR2 SQIVND (reference sequence). The CDR3 loop spans 14 amino acids. The CDR3: CASRVSSSTDTQYF. CDR3 in DNA: TGTGCCTCCCGAGTGAGTTCTAGCACAGATACGCAGTATTTT. Full variable domain (rest looked up from reference TRBV19 and TRBJ2-3): DGGITQSPKYLFRKEGQNVTLSCEQNLNHDAMYWYRQDPGQGLRLIYYSQIVNDFQKGDIAEGYSVSREKKESFPLTVTSAQKNPTAFYLCASRVSSSTDTQYFGPGTRLTVL.

The CDR3 DNA reads as TGTGCCAGTACCCCAGGGGGCAGTTACGGCACTGAAGCTTTCTTT. Its translation is CASTPGGSYGTEAFF. This rearrangement joins TRBV19 to TRBJ1-1; 8 bases line up with TRBD1. Trimming took 7 bases from V and 4 from J; bases not matched to a gene: 11. Per the germline V gene, CDR1 is LNHDA and CDR2 is SQIVND (reference sequence). The CDR3 covers 15 residues.

The chain has TRBV6-1 and TRBJ1-1, with D tentatively TRBD1 (6 bases). Germline CDR1 reads MNHNS; CDR2 reads SASEGT. Trimming took 7 bases from V and 3 from J, leaving 18 bases between them. The CDR3 runs to 15 residues. The CDR3 DNA follows: TGTGCCAGCACGGCCATGCGGGGGGCGCACACTGAAGCTTTCTTT. Translating it yields CASTAMRGAHTEAFF.

The V call is TRBV19, the J call TRBJ1-2; D gene ambiguous. The V and J ends lost 5 bases and 0 bases respectively, with 7 bases between them. This CDR3 has 13 residues. CDR1 and CDR2 (germline): LNHDA, SQIVND (reference sequence). Here the CDR3 reads CASSPRANYGYTF. In nucleotides, the CDR3 is TGTGCCAGTAGTCCTCGGGCTAACTATGGCTACACCTTC.

The genes are TRBV4-1 and TRBJ1-1, with 8 bases fitting TRBD1. CDR1 and CDR2 from the germline V gene are MGHRA and YSYEKL. This CDR3 region has 14 residues. V lost 6 bases, J lost 10 bases, and 13 bases stayed unmatched. CDR3 sequence reads: CASRRAGGAVGAFF. The CDR3 DNA sequence: TGCGCCAGCAGAAGGGCAGGGGGCGCGGTTGGAGCTTTCTTT.

This rearrangement joins TRBV5-4 to TRBJ2-1, with 7 positions matching TRBD1. CDR3 size: 15 residues. Germline CDR1 and CDR2: SGHNT and YYREEE (reference sequence). V shed 0 bases, J shed 1 base, and the junction held 1 base outside the gene matches. The CDR3 region is CASSLDRGSYNEQFF. In DNA, the CDR3 is TGTGCCAGCAGCTTGGACAGGGGATCCTACAATGAGCAGTTCTTC.

V gene TRBV30 combines with J gene TRBJ2-1, with 8 bases fitting TRBD2. Germline values: CDR1 GTSNPN, CDR2 SVGIG (reference sequence). This CDR3 is built from 15 residues. Germline trimming cut 0 bases from V and 6 bases from J; bases unmatched to any gene: 7. The CDR3 region has the DNA TGTGCCTGGAGTGTAAACGGGAGGGCGTCCAATGAGCAGTTCTTC. It encodes CAWSVNGRASNEQFF.

This chain joins TRBV7-6 and TRBJ1-4; D remains ambiguous. The CDR3 totals 15 residues. Trimming removed 1 base at V and 7 bases at J, with 13 bases between. Germline loops: CDR1 SGHVS, CDR2 FNYEAQ. CDR3 protein: CASSLGGEVGEKLFF. The DNA for the CDR3 is TGTGCCAGCAGCTTAGGCGGGGAGGTGGGTGAAAAACTGTTTTTT.

This chain uses TRBV10-3 with TRBJ1-2, with TRBD1 identical over 10 bases. The J segment lost 10 bases and the V segment lost 6 bases, leaving 8 bases of the junction unmatched. Germline V CDR1 and CDR2: ENHRY, SYGVKD. The CDR3 is 13 amino acids. The CDR3 is CAIRPGTGEDYTF. CDR3 DNA: TGTGCCATCAGGCCTGGGACAGGGGAAGACTACACCTTC.

Only a few counts were recorded for this clone. CDR3 region: CASSTYKNTEAFF. CDR3 bases: TGTGCCAGCAGCACCTATAAGAACACTGAAGCTTTCTTT. The gene calls are TRBV7-3 and TRBJ1-1, with D uncertain. The CDR3 contains 13 residues. V was cut by 5 bases and J by 1 base, with 8 bases left in between. Germline lookup yields CDR1 SGHTA and CDR2 FQGTGA.

The chain is built from TRBV5-1 and TRBJ1-3; a possible D gene is TRBD1 (5 bases). V was shortened by 3 bases and J by 2 bases, with 15 bases between the two germline ends. The length of the CDR3 is 16 residues. Germline values: CDR1 SGHRS, CDR2 YFSETQ. As DNA, the CDR3 is TGCGCCAGCAGCTCGGGGGGGAAAGCAGCTGGAAACACCATATATTTT. It yields the protein CASSSGGKAAGNTIYF.

The rearrangement uses TRBV5-1 and TRBJ1-1; 7 positions agree with TRBD1. The germline V gene has CDR1 SGHRS and CDR2 YFSETQ. Trimming at V came to 0 bases and at J to 5 bases, leaving 4 bases not matched to a gene. The CDR3 is 14 amino acids. The CDR3 nucleotides are TGCGCCAGCAGCTTGGGACAGGGAAGGACTGAAGCTTTCTTT. As protein: CASSLGQGRTEAFF.

V and J are TRBV5-1 and TRBJ1-3; 10 nucleotides agree with TRBD1. The CDR3 is made up of 15 amino acids. Germline CDR1 and CDR2: SGHRS and YFSETQ. V shed 4 bases and J 11 bases; nucleotides not matched to a gene: 12. The CDR3 region has the DNA TGCGCCAGCAGCCTGGGACAGGGGCCTGTGGACGCCATATATTTT. As protein: CASSLGQGPVDAIYF.

The chain links TRBV5-1 to TRBJ1-1; TRBD1 matches at 10 bases. V trimming: 3 bases; J trimming: 0 bases; junction bases outside the gene matches: 2. Germline CDR1 reads SGHRS; CDR2 reads YFSETQ. The CDR3 totals 15 residues. The CDR3 DNA reads as TGCGCCAGCAGCTCGGACAGGGGGATGAACACTGAAGCTTTCTTT. Translated, it gives CASSSDRGMNTEAFF. The variable domain in full, completed from reference TRBV5-1 and TRBJ1-1, reads KAGVTQTPRYLIKTRGQQVTLSCSPISGHRSVSWYQQTPGQGLQFLFEYFSETQRNKGNFPGRFSGRQFSNSRSEMNVSTLELGDSALYLCASSSDRGMNTEAFFGQGTRLTVV.